The present T cell receptor beta chain was sequenced within a study of blood T cell repertoires in COVID-19. Across the whole study: T cells, B-cell-depleted T cells, or PBMCs supplied cDNA or gDNA.

Recruits, aged roughly 18 to 89 years, lived in 20 to 30 US areas. Participant-given clinical history determined each cohort assignment. Germline loops: CDR1 LGHDT, CDR2 YNNKEL (reference sequence). Trimming took 1 base from V and 9 from J, leaving 13 bases between them. CDR3 length: 14 amino acids. In this sample, this clone turned up a few times. In the original analysis: Amplification of reference gene primers was used by the study to estimate nucleated cell counts. The protocol was immunoSEQ multiplex PCR, while the TCRdb copy is restricted to in-frame clones and leaves out a portion. D and trimming were read from the DNA, whereas the V and J calls and clone size are those reported in that table. The sample shows under 200,000 clones, 82% of them seen only once.

Material: PBMCs or T cells enriched from blood (not recorded which). V usage is TRBV3-1 (or the pseudogene TRBV3-2) and J usage is TRBJ1-3; D unresolved. This sequence originates from an older woman with acute COVID-19. The CDR3 region is CASSQAASRGTIYF. In nucleotides, the CDR3 is TGTGCCAGCAGCCAAGCGGCCAGCCGAGGCACCATATATTTT.